This entry is about one T cell receptor beta chain. This clone was counted many times. It has no known antigen specificity. The input lacks base qualities; no much larger clone sits a single base away. Germline trimming amounts to 3 bases on V and 2 bases on J, with 4 as the count of junction bases outside the gene matches. CDR1 SGHAT and CDR2 FQNNGV are derived from the germline V gene. Measured from the cysteine to the phenylalanine, the CDR3 is 16 residues long. The only DNA kept is the CDR3, 48 bases in frame from the first base. This sample was taken from a study of cytomegalovirus exposure and HLA in healthy donors (dated by TCRdb to 2016 to 2017). Concerning the study at large: An earlier analysis of more than 550 of the donors reported over 250 Gb of sequence data and roughly 120 million unique TCR beta sequences obtained from around 190 million T cells. Roughly 300 gigabases of sequencing data and around 87 million unique TCR sequences were included in an early release covering around 600 HLA-typed donors. Of the roughly 400 genotyped donors, 65% to 90% fell in the genetic ancestry cluster associated with self-reported Caucasian donors. The study was designed to test whether signatures of past pathogen exposure could be identified by cataloging public T cell receptors. Using immunosequencing, the study profiled T cell repertoires from fewer than 850 subjects and related those repertoires to cytomegalovirus serostatus. Along with the roughly 670-subject first cohort, a separate validation cohort of over a hundred different subjects was used. To predict cytomegalovirus infection status, the study combined high-throughput TCR immunosequencing, statistical association of individual TCRs with disease status, and machine learning. In a later analysis, previously published TCR beta repertoires from 500 to 750 donors were re-analyzed and high-resolution HLA genotyping was added so that TCR occurrence patterns could be studied. The later analysis used no new phenotypic data to find candidate immune exposures, relying instead on TCR beta sequences and their occurrence across donors. An earlier analysis of 587 of the donors applied high-throughput TCR beta sequencing to assess whether each TCR beta V gene segment acted as functional or pseudogenic. Alongside the repertoire data, information on donor age, sex, ethnicity and CMV serostatus was compiled. A later genetic analysis took genome-wide SNP genotypes for about 55% of the roughly 700 donors and used that subset as a discovery cohort. Every repertoire in the discovery cohort had been generated on one and the same sequencing platform. Both class I and class II loci were covered by HLA typing, at four-digit resolution. The number of typed donors differed by locus: about 620-630 for A, B, C, DRB1 and DQB1; some 500 for DQA1; approximately 600 for DPA1; and about 450 for DPB1. Because of strong linkage in the cohort, a handful of DR-DQ haplotypes were treated as single units for association and clustering. On average, around 240,000 unique TCR beta nucleotide sequences were sequenced per donor among 350 to 400 genotyped donors of the cohort, with around 19% of those sequences being non-productive. Study-level results and caveats: A group of highly shared sequence variants was considered likely to be a technical artifact of the sequencing pipeline. When HLA alleles, especially DR and DQ, strongly co-occurred, TCR associations were difficult to assign to individual alleles. Because HLA typing was missing for some donors at each locus, association tests included only the typed subset. The only immune exposure information available for the cohort was CMV serostatus. A later genetic analysis associated a missense DCLRE1C variant with V-gene and J-gene trimming of TCR beta chains, and an independent cohort replicated the association. Most CMV-associated TCR beta chains appeared to be HLA-restricted in a later analysis, and the HLA associations seemed to be driven largely by CMV exposure. Most TCR sequences were seen in very few donors, while some public TCRs were found in many individuals. Correlated functional status among segregating V segments might reflect linkage disequilibrium, but an unknown experimental factor could not be ruled out. The presence/absence analyses assumed that sequencing depth was roughly uniform across donors, and that assumption may not be true. In the study, some 160 TCR beta chains were listed as associated with cytomegalovirus. In an earlier analysis of some 540 of the donors, most TCR beta V segments appeared in productive rearrangements about 87% or about 30% of the time, broadly matching IMGT annotations. This cohort had only TCR beta chains sequenced, and the lack of alpha or paired-chain data limited which features could be detected. In vitro tests confirmed that a few of the cytomegalovirus-associated TCR beta chains recognize cytomegalovirus antigens. The classifier was reported to diagnose cytomegalovirus status with high specificity and sensitivity in both the original and validation cohorts. A further reported finding was that TCR beta sequences accurately predicted the HLA-A and HLA-B alleles for most subjects in the first cohort. According to the authors, the approach could potentially be generalized to other disease states and immunological phenotypes. According to a later analysis, parvovirus B19, influenza, CMV and Epstein-Barr virus appeared linked to several top co-occurrence clusters. In a later genetic analysis, fewer N-insertions in productive TCRs were reported among donors in an Asian-associated ancestry cluster than the approximately 670-donor mean. A later analysis found that TCR association rates varied across HLA loci, with DRB1 alleles showing the most associated TCRs and HLA-C alleles the fewest. In a later analysis, HLA-associated TCR beta chains showed more clonal expansion and lower generation probabilities than non-associated chains that were equally common. Because counts were too low, roughly 16 rarely observed V segments, including chromosome 9 orphons, were excluded from the earlier analysis of 587 of the donors. At a false discovery rate of 0.05, a later analysis linked about 16,000 TCR beta sequences to specific HLA alleles. Some IMGT-functional V segments, including TRBV6-2 and TRBV6-3, could not be told apart with the 87-base-pair reads, so those segments were excluded.

The library was built by means of the immunoSEQ multiplex PCR assay. For the multiplex PCR, a mixture combining 60 forward primers for TCR Vbeta segments and 13 reverse primers for TCR Jbeta segments was used. Amplification of the CDR3 region of rearranged TCR beta genes was performed with a multiplex PCR assay on genomic DNA. The Illumina HiSeq System was used to sequence the amplified TCR beta libraries as 87-base-pair reads. In the source study's methods: In a later analysis, 77 million or so unique TCR beta chains were counted across the 690 or so repertoires, and roughly 9.9 million of these chains were shared by at least two donors. A nearest-neighbor algorithm error-corrected the raw reads and collapsed the reads into unique sequences, merging closely related sequences to remove PCR and sequencing errors. V, D and J gene segments were assigned by aligning CDR3 sequences to IMGT reference sequences. Each retained sequence needed at least a six-nucleotide match to both a V gene segment and a J gene segment. A rearrangement counted as productive if the CDR3 had no stop codons and remained in frame with V and J, and every other rearrangement counted as non-productive. CDR3 was defined by IMGT convention, running from the second conserved V-encoded cysteine to the conserved J-encoded phenylalanine. Sequences without an unambiguous match to a single V gene segment were excluded from the earlier analysis of approximately 600 of the donors. An earlier analysis of several hundred of the donors classified V segments as functional when productive rearrangements were above 56.7% and as segregating when the standard deviation between donors was above 5%. A statistical classification framework was built for diagnosing cytomegalovirus status from the catalog of TCR beta chain sequences. In a later analysis, V and J genes were assigned by comparing TCR nucleotide sequences against IMGT/GENE-DB human TR gene sequences. The TCRdist pipeline was used in a later analysis to assign CDR3 sequences and most-parsimonious VDJ recombination scenarios. In a later analysis, every TCR beta chain was defined by the combination of its CDR3 amino acid sequence and its V-gene family, and reads without a unique V-gene family were dropped. In a later analysis, 450 to 600 highly shared, low-generation-probability nucleotide sequences were removed to address suspected cross-contamination and a sequencing artifact. In a later analysis, a clonal expansion index was calculated for each public chain from normalized within-repertoire ranks of inferred template counts. In a later analysis, generation probabilities were computed with a VDJ recombination model fitted to out-of-frame rearrangements, and the resulting probabilities were checked against IGoR. In a later analysis, TCR-TCR, TCR-HLA and TCR-CMV co-occurrence was scored with hypergeometric tests, and a repertoire-size bias correction was applied to TCR pairs. In a later analysis, false discovery rates were estimated by permuting HLA or CMV assignments 20 times. A later analysis grouped co-occurring TCRs with DBSCAN, adding TCRdist sequence similarity when clustering within HLA-allele-positive subsets. Co-occurrence clustering excluded repertoires with fewer than 30,000 or more than 120,000 public chains, plus five with anomalous nucleotide sharing. Imported from immuneACCESS, the table was reduced by TCRdb to in-frame sequences with V and J called. These copies leave out some clones; in studies compared against another copy, an unresolved V gene accounts for under half, and the cause of the remainder is not known. V, J and clone size derive from that table, while D and trimming were established from the DNA sequence. In all, the sample holds 95,000 to 150,000 clones, and approximately 66% of those were seen once. About 8.3% of the sample belongs to the ten largest clones.

In total, around 600 healthy bone marrow donors made up the cohort. All cohort members were sampled while nominally healthy, although unrecorded immune exposures were likely present. The donor tested CMV seropositive, placing the donor among the 289 seropositive members of the cohort. A peripheral blood sample was collected from each donor, and TCR beta sequencing was performed on peripheral blood mononuclear cells. The Qiagen DNeasy Blood Extraction Kit was used to extract genomic DNA from the blood cell samples. The specimen was PBMCs. Recombination linked TRBV11-2 to TRBJ2-7, with 13 bases matching TRBD2. The receptor's source is a woman aged 40-49 years in good health and CMV-seropositive. DNA sequence: TGTGCCAGCAGCTTCACTAGCGGGGGGGTCCCCTACGAGCAGTACTTC. Its translation reads: CASSFTSGGVPYEQYF.